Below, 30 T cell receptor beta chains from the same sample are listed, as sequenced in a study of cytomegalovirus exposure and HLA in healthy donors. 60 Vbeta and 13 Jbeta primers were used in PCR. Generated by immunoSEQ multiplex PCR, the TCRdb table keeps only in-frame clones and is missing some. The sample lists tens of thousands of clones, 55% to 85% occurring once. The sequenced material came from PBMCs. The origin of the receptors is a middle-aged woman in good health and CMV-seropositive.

The CDR3 region has the DNA TGTGCCAGCAGTATTACAGGGGGTGACACTGAAGCTTTCTTT. Protein sequence: CASSITGGDTEAFF. This chain joins TRBV2 and TRBJ1-1, with 8 bases fitting TRBD1. V gave up 5 bases and J gave up 3 bases; unmatched junction bases: 5. CDR1 and CDR2 (germline): SNHLY, FYNNEI. The CDR3 is made up of 14 amino acids.

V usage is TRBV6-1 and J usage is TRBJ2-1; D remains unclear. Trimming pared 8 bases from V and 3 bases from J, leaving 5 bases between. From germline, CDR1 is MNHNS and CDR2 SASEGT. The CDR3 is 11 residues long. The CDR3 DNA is TGTGCCAGCGCCTACTACAATGAGCAGTTCTTC. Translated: CASAYYNEQFF.

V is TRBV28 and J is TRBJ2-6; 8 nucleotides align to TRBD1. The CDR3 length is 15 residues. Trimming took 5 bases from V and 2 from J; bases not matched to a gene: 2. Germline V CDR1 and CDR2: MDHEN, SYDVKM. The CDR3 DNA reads TGTGCCAGCAGTGAACAGGGGGCTGGGGCCAACGTCCTGACTTTC. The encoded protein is CASSEQGAGANVLTF.

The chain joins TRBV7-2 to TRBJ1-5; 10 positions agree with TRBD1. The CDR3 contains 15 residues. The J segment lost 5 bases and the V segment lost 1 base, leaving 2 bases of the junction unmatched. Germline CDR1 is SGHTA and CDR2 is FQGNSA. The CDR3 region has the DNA TGTGCCAGCAGCTTAGTCGGGACAGGGGATCAGCCCCAGCATTTT. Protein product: CASSLVGTGDQPQHF.

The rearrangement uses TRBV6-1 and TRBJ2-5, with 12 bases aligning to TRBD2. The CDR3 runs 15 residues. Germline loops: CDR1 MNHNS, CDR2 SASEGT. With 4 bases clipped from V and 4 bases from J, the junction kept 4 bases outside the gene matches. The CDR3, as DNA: TGTGCCAGCAGTGGGCTAGCGGGAGGGGGAGAGACCCAGTACTTC. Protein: CASSGLAGGGETQYF.

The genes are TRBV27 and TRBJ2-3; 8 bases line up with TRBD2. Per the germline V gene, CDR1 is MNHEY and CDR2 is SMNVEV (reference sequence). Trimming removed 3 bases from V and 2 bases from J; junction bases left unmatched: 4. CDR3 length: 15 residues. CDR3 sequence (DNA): TGTGCCAGCAGTTTCTCGGGAGGGCCCACAGATACGCAGTATTTT. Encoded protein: CASSFSGGPTDTQYF.

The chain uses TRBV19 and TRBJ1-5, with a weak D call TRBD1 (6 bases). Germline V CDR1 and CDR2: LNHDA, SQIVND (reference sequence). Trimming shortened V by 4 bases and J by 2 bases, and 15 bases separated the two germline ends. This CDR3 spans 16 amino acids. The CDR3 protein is CASSSHRESGNQPQHF. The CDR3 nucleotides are TGTGCCAGTAGTAGTCACAGGGAGTCAGGCAATCAGCCCCAGCATTTT. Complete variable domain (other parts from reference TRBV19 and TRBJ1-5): DGGITQSPKYLFRKEGQNVTLSCEQNLNHDAMYWYRQDPGQGLRLIYYSQIVNDFQKGDIAEGYSVSREKKESFPLTVTSAQKNPTAFYLCASSSHRESGNQPQHFGDGTRLSIL.

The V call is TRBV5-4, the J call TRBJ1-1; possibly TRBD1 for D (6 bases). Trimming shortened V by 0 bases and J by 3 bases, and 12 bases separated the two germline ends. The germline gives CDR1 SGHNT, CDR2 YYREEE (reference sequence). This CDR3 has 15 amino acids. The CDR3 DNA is TGTGCCAGCAGCTTGGGGGCAGGGGAGTACACTGAAGCTTTCTTT. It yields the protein CASSLGAGEYTEAFF.

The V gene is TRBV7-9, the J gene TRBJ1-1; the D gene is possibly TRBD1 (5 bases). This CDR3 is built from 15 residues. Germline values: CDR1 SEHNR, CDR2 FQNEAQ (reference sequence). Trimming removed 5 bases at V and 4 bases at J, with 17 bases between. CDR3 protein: CASSPTSWGVTEAFF. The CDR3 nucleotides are TGTGCCAGCAGCCCCACCTCATGGGGGGTCACTGAAGCTTTCTTT.

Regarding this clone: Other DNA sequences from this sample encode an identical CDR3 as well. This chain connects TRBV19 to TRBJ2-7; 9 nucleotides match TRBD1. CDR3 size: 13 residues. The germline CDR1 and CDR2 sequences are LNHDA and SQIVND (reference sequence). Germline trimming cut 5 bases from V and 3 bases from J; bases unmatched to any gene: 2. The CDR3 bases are TGTGCCAGTAGTGAGACAGGGGGCTACGAGCAGTACTTC. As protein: CASSETGGYEQYF.

The DNA of the CDR3 is TGCGCCAGCAGAACAGGGGGGGGTGGAGAGACCCAGTACTTC. Amino acids: CASRTGGGGETQYF. This chain links TRBV5-1 with TRBJ2-5, with D maybe TRBD1 (8 bases). V was pared by 5 bases and J by 4 bases, with 15 bases between. This CDR3 has 14 residues. From germline, CDR1 is SGHRS and CDR2 YFSETQ.

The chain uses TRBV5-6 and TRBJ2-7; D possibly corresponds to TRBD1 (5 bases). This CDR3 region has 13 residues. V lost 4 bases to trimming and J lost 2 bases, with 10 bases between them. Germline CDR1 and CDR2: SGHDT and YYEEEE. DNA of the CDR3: TGTGCCAGCAGCAAGACAGTCCCCTACGAGCAGTACTTC. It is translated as CASSKTVPYEQYF.

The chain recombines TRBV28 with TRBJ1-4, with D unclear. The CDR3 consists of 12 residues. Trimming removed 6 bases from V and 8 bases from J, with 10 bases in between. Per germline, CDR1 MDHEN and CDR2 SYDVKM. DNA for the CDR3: TGTGCCAGCAGGCCAGGAGGCGAAAAACTGTTTTTT. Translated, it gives CASRPGGEKLFF.

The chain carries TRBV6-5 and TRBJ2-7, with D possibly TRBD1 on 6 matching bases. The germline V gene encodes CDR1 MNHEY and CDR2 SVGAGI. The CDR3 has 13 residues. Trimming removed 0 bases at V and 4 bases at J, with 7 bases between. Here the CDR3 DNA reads TGTGCCAGCAGTTACTCGAGGGGGTACGAGCAGTACTTC. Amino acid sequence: CASSYSRGYEQYF.

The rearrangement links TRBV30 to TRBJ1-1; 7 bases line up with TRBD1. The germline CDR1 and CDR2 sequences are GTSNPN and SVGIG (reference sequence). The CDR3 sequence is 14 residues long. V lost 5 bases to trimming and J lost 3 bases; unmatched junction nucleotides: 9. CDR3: CAWGRKGAYTEAFF. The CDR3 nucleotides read TGTGCCTGGGGGAGGAAGGGGGCATACACTGAAGCTTTCTTT.

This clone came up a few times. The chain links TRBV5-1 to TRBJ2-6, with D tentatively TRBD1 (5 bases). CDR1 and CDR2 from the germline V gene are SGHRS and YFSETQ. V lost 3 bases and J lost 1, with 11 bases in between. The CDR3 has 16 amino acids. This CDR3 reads CASSWEAGSGANVLTF. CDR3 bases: TGCGCCAGCAGCTGGGAAGCAGGGTCTGGGGCCAACGTCCTGACTTTC. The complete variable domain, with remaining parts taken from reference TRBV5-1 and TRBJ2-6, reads KAGVTQTPRYLIKTRGQQVTLSCSPISGHRSVSWYQQTPGQGLQFLFEYFSETQRNKGNFPGRFSGRQFSNSRSEMNVSTLELGDSALYLCASSWEAGSGANVLTFGAGSRLTVL.

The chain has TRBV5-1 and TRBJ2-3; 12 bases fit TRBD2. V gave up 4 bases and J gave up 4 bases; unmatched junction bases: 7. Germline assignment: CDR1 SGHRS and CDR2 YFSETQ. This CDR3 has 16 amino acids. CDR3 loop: CASSRGLAGGPDTQYF. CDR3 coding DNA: TGCGCCAGCAGCCGCGGGCTAGCGGGAGGGCCAGATACGCAGTATTTT. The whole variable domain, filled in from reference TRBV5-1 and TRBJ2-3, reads KAGVTQTPRYLIKTRGQQVTLSCSPISGHRSVSWYQQTPGQGLQFLFEYFSETQRNKGNFPGRFSGRQFSNSRSEMNVSTLELGDSALYLCASSRGLAGGPDTQYFGPGTRLTVL.

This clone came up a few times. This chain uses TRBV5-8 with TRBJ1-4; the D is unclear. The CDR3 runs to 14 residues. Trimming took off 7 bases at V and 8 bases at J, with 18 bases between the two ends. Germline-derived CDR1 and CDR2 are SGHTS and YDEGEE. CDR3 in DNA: TGTGCCAGCGACCGTCGACTCGAGGGCGAAAAACTGTTTTTT. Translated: CASDRRLEGEKLFF. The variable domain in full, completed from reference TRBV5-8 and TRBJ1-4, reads EAGVTQSPTHLIKTRGQQATLRCSPISGHTSVYWYQQALGLGLQFLLWYDEGEERNRGNFPPRFSGRQFPNYSSELNVNALELEDSALYLCASDRRLEGEKLFFGSGTQLSVL.

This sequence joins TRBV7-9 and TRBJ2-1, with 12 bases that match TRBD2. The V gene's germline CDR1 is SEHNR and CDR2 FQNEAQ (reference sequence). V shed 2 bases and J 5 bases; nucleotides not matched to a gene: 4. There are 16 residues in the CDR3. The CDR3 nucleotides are TGTGCCAGCAGCTTAAGGACTAGCGGGGCGAACAATGAGCAGTTCTTC. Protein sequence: CASSLRTSGANNEQFF.

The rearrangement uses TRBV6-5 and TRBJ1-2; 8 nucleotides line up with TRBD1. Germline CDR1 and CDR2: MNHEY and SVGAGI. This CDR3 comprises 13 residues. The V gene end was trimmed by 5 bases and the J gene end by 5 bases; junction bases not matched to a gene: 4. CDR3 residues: CASSPDREYGYTF. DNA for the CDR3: TGTGCCAGCAGTCCGGACAGGGAGTATGGCTACACCTTC.

The CDR3 here is CAWRYSGAYEQYF. The CDR3 nucleotides are TGTGCCTGGAGGTATAGCGGGGCCTACGAGCAGTACTTC. The genes are TRBV30 and TRBJ2-7; 8 bases align to TRBD2. Germline V gives CDR1 GTSNPN, CDR2 SVGIG (reference sequence). This CDR3 comprises 13 residues. The junction had 3 bases not matched to a gene; V was cut back by 3 bases and J by 2 bases.

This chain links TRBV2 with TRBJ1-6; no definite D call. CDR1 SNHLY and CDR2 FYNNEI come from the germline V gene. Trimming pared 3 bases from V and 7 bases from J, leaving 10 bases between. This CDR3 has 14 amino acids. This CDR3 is CASSDRTGNSPLHF. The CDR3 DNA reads TGTGCCAGCAGTGACAGGACGGGAAATTCACCCCTCCACTTT.

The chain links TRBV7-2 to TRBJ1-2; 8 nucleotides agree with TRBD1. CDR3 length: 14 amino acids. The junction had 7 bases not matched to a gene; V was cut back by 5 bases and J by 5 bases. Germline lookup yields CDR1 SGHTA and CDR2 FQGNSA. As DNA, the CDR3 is TGTGCCAGCAGCCCCGGGACAGGCCGATATGGCTACACCTTC. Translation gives CASSPGTGRYGYTF. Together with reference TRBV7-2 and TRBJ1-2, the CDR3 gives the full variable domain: GAGVSQSPSNKVTEKGKDVELRCDPISGHTALYWYRQSLGQGLEFLIYFQGNSAPDKSGLPSDRFSAERTGGSVSTLTIQRTQQEDSAVYLCASSPGTGRYGYTFGSGTRLTVV.

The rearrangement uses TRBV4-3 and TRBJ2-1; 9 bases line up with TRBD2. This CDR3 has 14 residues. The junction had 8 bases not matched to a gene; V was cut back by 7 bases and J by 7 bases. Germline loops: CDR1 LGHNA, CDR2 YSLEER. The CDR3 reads CASTKWTSDNEQFF. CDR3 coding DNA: TGCGCCAGCACCAAATGGACTAGCGATAATGAGCAGTTCTTC.

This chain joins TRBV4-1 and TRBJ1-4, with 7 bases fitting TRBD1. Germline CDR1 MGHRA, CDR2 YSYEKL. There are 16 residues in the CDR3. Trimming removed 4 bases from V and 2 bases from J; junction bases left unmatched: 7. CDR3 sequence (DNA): TGCGCCAGCAGCCCAGCCCCGGGACAGACTAATGAAAAACTGTTTTTT. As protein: CASSPAPGQTNEKLFF.

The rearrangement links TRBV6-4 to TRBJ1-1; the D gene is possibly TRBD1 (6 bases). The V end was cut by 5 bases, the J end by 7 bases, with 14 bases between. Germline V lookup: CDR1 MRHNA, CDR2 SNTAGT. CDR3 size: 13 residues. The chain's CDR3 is CASSTQTGNEAFF. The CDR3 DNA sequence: TGTGCCAGCAGTACCCAGACAGGCAATGAAGCTTTCTTT.

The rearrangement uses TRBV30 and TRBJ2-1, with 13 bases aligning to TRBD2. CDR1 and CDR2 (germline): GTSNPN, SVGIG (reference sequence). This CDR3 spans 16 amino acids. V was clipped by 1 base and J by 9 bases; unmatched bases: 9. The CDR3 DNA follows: TGTGCCTGGAGTGGTGGACTAGCGGGAGTCAGAAGTGAGCAGTTCTTC. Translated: CAWSGGLAGVRSEQFF.

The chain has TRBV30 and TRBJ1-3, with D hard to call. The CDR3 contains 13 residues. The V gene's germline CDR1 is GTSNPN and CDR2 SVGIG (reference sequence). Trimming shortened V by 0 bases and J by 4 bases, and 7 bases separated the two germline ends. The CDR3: CAWSVGAGNTIYF. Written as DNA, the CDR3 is TGTGCCTGGAGTGTTGGAGCCGGAAACACCATATATTTT.

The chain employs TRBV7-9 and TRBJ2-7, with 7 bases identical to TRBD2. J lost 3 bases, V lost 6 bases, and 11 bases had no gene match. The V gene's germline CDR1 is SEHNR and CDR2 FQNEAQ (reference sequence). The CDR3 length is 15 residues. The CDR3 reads CASSTALAADYEQYF. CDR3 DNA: TGTGCCAGCAGTACCGCTCTAGCGGCAGACTACGAGCAGTACTTC.

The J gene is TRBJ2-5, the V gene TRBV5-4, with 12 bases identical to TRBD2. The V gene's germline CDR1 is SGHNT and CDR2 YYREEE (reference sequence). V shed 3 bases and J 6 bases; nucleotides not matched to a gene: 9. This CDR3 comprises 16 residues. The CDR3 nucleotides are TGTGCCAGCAGCTCTACCCTAGCGGGAGGGCCGCAGACCCAGTACTTC. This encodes CASSSTLAGGPQTQYF.